This T cell receptor beta chain was sequenced during a study of memory CD8 T cells in hepatitis C reinfection. In the study overall: Reinfection meant HCV RNA positivity after two negatives ≥60 days apart. Late or post reinfection samples were taken 12 to 24 weeks after detection.

Noted time point: late/post reinfection, 12 to 24 weeks after detection. No in vitro expansion preceded TCR sequencing of the sorted cells. CDR3 length equals 14 residues. The V and J ends lost 0 bases and 6 bases respectively, with 9 bases between them. CDR1 and CDR2 (germline): MNHEY, SVGAGI. TCRdb keeps only in-frame clones here, not all; method: immunoSEQ multiplex PCR. The data show about 46,000 clones, roughly nine tenths seen once. This clone was recorded only once. Input material: naive CD8+ T cells sorted from blood. This sequence was found in a young man with hepatitis C virus infection. The chain employs TRBV6-5 and TRBJ1-5; perhaps TRBD1 as D (5 bases). CDR3 sequence reads: CASSYSIGGQPQHF. CDR3 coding DNA: TGTGCCAGCAGTTACTCGATCGGGGGTCAGCCCCAGCATTTT.